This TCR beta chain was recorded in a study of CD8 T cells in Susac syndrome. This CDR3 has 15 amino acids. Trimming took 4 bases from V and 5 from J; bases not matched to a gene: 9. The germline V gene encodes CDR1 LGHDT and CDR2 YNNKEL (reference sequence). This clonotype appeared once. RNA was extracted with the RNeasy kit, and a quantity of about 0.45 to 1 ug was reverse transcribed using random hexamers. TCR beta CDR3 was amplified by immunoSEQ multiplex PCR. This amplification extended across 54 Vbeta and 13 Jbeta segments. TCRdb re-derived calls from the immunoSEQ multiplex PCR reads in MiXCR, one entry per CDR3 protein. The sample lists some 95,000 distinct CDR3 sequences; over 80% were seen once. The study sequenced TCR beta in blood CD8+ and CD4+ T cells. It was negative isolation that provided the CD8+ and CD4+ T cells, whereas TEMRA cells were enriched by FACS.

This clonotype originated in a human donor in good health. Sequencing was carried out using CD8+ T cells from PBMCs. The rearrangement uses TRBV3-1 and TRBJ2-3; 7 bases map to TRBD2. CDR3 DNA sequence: TGTGCCAGCAGCCCAGGGACTACTGGAGGAGATACGCAGTATTTT. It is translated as CASSPGTTGGDTQYF.